The 31 T cell receptor beta chains in this list originate from one sample, sequenced in a study of glioma-infiltrating T cells. Amplification of TCR alpha and beta CDR3 regions from RNA used iRepertoire nested multiplex PCR. MiXCR, run by TCRdb on the multiplex PCR reads, gives a single entry per CDR3 protein. The sample yields more than 300,000 distinct CDR3 sequences, 41% seen once. Sequenced sample: glioma tissue, nonneoplastic brain tissue, or PBMCs (not recorded which). These receptors were obtained from a human donor with low-grade glioma or glioblastoma, undergoing nonglioma brain surgery, or in good health (not recorded which).

J is TRBJ2-5 and V is TRBV28, with D possibly being TRBD2 (5 bases). Trimming cost V 7 bases and J 1 base, with 22 bases left between them. CDR1 MDHEN and CDR2 SYDVKM come from the germline V gene. The CDR3 is made up of 17 amino acids. This CDR3 is CASTIGDPRTAQETQYF. CDR3 nucleotides: TGTGCCAGCACCATCGGGGATCCCAGGACCGCCCAAGAGACCCAGTACTTC.

This clonotype appeared many times. This chain connects TRBV20-1 to TRBJ1-4; D possibly corresponds to TRBD1 (5 bases). Germline assignment: CDR1 DFQATT and CDR2 SNEGSKA (reference sequence). Trimming shortened V by 6 bases and J by 2 bases, and 16 bases separated the two germline ends. This CDR3 has 15 residues. The CDR3 bases are TGCAGTGCCGACCTCCAGGGTTCGACTAATGAAAAACTGTTTTTT. Its protein product is CSADLQGSTNEKLFF.

The rearrangement uses TRBV6-5 and TRBJ2-1; D gene unclear. Trimming removed 6 bases at V and 6 bases at J, with 12 bases between. Germline CDR1 reads MNHEY; CDR2 reads SVGAGI. The CDR3 is made up of 13 amino acids. Here the CDR3 reads CASSRYLCNEQFF. The DNA of the CDR3 is TGTGCCAGCAGCCGATACCTATGCAATGAGCAGTTCTTC.

This chain links TRBV28 with TRBJ2-7; 14 positions match TRBD2. Germline CDR1 is MDHEN and CDR2 is SYDVKM. Germline trimming cut 6 bases from V and 2 bases from J; bases unmatched to any gene: 3. The CDR3 consists of 15 residues. The CDR3 DNA is TGTGCCAGCAGCGCGGGACTAGCGGGAGCCTACGAGCAGTACTTC. This codes for CASSAGLAGAYEQYF.

Turning to this clonotype: This may be a read error: a much more frequent sequence differs by one nucleotide. The chain uses TRBV6-2 or TRBV6-3 and TRBJ2-1; 7 positions match TRBD1. Germline V CDR1 and CDR2: MNHEY, SVGEGT. The junction had 1 base not matched to a gene; V was cut back by 2 bases and J by 9 bases. This CDR3 is 12 amino acids long. CDR3 sequence: CASSYRDSEQFF. The CDR3 nucleotides are TGTGCCAGCAGTTACAGGGACAGTGAGCAGTTCTTC.

V and J are TRBV28 and TRBJ2-7; perhaps TRBD2 as D (7 bases). Germline V CDR1 and CDR2: MDHEN, SYDVKM. V lost 1 base and J lost 6, with 13 bases in between. The length of the CDR3 is 14 residues. The chain's CDR3 is CASSLLQGGSEQYF. The CDR3 coding sequence is TGTGCCAGCAGTTTATTACAGGGAGGGAGCGAGCAGTACTTC.

A word on this clonotype: The junction departs from the called germline gene at one end, perhaps through a read error. The chain carries TRBV28 and TRBJ2-1, with D possibly matching TRBD1 (5 bases). The CDR3 consists of 16 residues. CDR1 MDHEN and CDR2 SYDVKM come from the germline V gene. The CDR3 sequence: CASSAYTGISYNGQSF. The CDR3 region has the DNA TGTGCCAGCAGTGCCTACACAGGAATCTCCTACAATGGGCAGTCCTTC.

This clonotype was seen a few times. J is TRBJ2-7 and V is TRBV3-1, with D uncertain. Germline V gene lookup returns CDR1 LGHDT and CDR2 YNNKEL (reference sequence). This CDR3 has 12 residues. Trimming cost V 5 bases and J 5 bases, with 10 bases left between them. The CDR3 nucleotides are TGTGCCAGCAGCTCTGACAACAACGAGCAGTACTTC. It yields the protein CASSSDNNEQYF.

This chain joins TRBV27 and TRBJ2-7; tentatively, D is TRBD2 (6 bases). The CDR3 runs 14 residues. Germline-derived CDR1 and CDR2 are MNHEY and SMNVEV (reference sequence). The V gene lost 3 bases and the J gene lost 3 bases, with 12 bases spanning the gap. The CDR3 loop is CASSFAISGYEQYF. The CDR3 coding sequence is TGTGCCAGCAGTTTCGCGATTAGCGGCTACGAGCAGTACTTC.

This clonotype was found once. The V gene is TRBV6-2 or TRBV6-3, the J gene TRBJ2-1, with D perhaps TRBD1 or TRBD2 (5 bases each). CDR3 length equals 11 residues. The V gene's germline CDR1 is MNHEY and CDR2 SVGEGT. V lost 6 bases to trimming and J lost 10 bases, with 10 bases between them. The CDR3: CASRRDGEQFF. DNA for the CDR3: TGTGCCAGCAGGAGGGACGGCGAGCAGTTCTTC.

The chain links TRBV6-2 or TRBV6-3 to TRBJ2-7, with D perhaps matching TRBD2 (6 bases). This CDR3 is 14 amino acids long. The germline CDR1 and CDR2 sequences are MNHEY and SVGEGT. The ends were cut back, 4 bases at V and 0 bases at J, with 10 bases in the middle. The CDR3 loop reads CASSFGRPSYEQYF. The CDR3 coding sequence is TGTGCCAGCAGTTTTGGGAGGCCCTCCTACGAGCAGTACTTC.

This clonotype was seen at least ten times. The rearrangement links TRBV6-5 to TRBJ2-1, with D possibly being TRBD2 (6 bases). Deletions cut 2 bases from V and 0 bases from J, with 14 bases between. This CDR3 is 17 amino acids long. The germline CDR1 and CDR2 sequences are MNHEY and SVGAGI. CDR3 region: CASSYGTPHRSYNEQFF. CDR3 coding DNA: TGTGCCAGCAGTTACGGGACTCCGCATCGCTCCTACAATGAGCAGTTCTTC.

This clonotype was seen only a few times. The V and J genes are TRBV24-1 and TRBJ2-5; TRBD1 might be the D (6 bases). This CDR3 has 16 amino acids. The V gene lost 0 bases and the J gene lost 1 base, with 11 bases spanning the gap. The germline V gene encodes CDR1 KGHDR and CDR2 SFDVKD. This CDR3 is CATSDLRDRPQETQYF. CDR3 nucleotide sequence: TGTGCCACCAGTGATTTGCGAGACAGGCCCCAAGAGACCCAGTACTTC.

The chain couples TRBV7-2 to TRBJ2-3; unclear D gene. There are 17 residues in the CDR3. Germline-derived CDR1 and CDR2 are SGHTA and FQGNSA. The V gene lost 5 bases and the J gene lost 1 base, with 19 bases spanning the gap. This CDR3 is CASSPQTPRRRTDTQYF. CDR3 DNA: TGTGCCAGCAGCCCCCAGACCCCTCGGCGTCGCACAGATACGCAGTATTTT.

With regard to this clonotype: This may be a read error, as it is one base from a much larger clone. V gene TRBV7-9 combines with J gene TRBJ2-5; TRBD2 agrees at 11 bases. This CDR3 is 14 amino acids long. Germline V CDR1 and CDR2: SEHNR, FQNEAQ (reference sequence). The CDR3: CASSPGLAEETQCF. The CDR3 DNA sequence: TGTGCCAGCAGCCCGGGACTAGCGGAAGAGACCCAGTGCTTC.

Notes on this clonotype: A read error is possible here, since a much larger clone lies one base away. The chain employs TRBV27 and TRBJ2-3; TRBD2 aligns across 7 bases. V lost 6 bases and J lost 0; bases outside the gene matches: 15. Germline V gene sequence: CDR1 MNHEY, CDR2 SMNVEV (reference sequence). This CDR3 contains 18 residues. CDR3 nucleotide sequence: TGTGCCAGCAGGAAACTAGCGCCCATTTTAACTAGCACAGATACGCAGTATTTT. It codes for CASRKLAPILTSTDTQYF.

This clonotype has a handful of counts. This chain uses TRBV20-1 with TRBJ1-5, with D perhaps matching TRBD1 (5 bases). The CDR3 runs 13 residues. The V and J ends lost 6 bases and 7 bases respectively, with 16 bases between them. CDR1 DFQATT and CDR2 SNEGSKA come from the germline V gene (reference sequence). The CDR3 coding sequence is TGCAGTGCCCTGACAGCCTCAACCCAGCCCCAGCATTTT. Amino acid sequence: CSALTASTQPQHF.

The V call is TRBV12-3 or TRBV12-4, the J call TRBJ2-5; D gene ambiguous. Between the trimmed V and J ends, which lost 3 bases and 2 bases, there was a span of 7 bases. This CDR3 is built from 13 residues. The CDR3 sequence is CASSFGLQETQYF. The CDR3 coding sequence is TGTGCCAGCAGTTTTGGGTTACAAGAGACCCAGTACTTC.

On this clonotype: A much larger clone differs from this one at a single base, so this may be a read error. The rearrangement links TRBV7-8 to TRBJ1-1; D is undetermined. CDR1 and CDR2 (germline): SGHVS, FQNEAQ. The CDR3 runs 11 residues. CDR3 DNA sequence: TGTGTCAGCAGTCTGGACACTGAAGCTTTCTTT. Its translation is CVSSLDTEAFF.

This clonotype was observed at least ten times. The V gene is TRBV20-1, the J gene TRBJ2-1; 9 bases align to TRBD2. The CDR3 totals 16 residues. Losses at the gene ends were 0 bases for V and 5 bases for J; bases not matched to a gene: 8. From germline, CDR1 is DFQATT and CDR2 SNEGSKA (reference sequence). The CDR3 nucleotides read TGCAGTGCTAGAGATCGAGGCGGGGGGGGGCACAATGAGCAGTTCTTC. Its translation is CSARDRGGGGHNEQFF.

Many counts were recorded for this clonotype. The CDR3 is CASSLPGRLYEQYF. In DNA form, the CDR3 reads TGTGCCAGCAGTTTACCGGGACGGCTCTACGAGCAGTACTTC. This sequence joins TRBV28 and TRBJ2-7, with D perhaps given as TRBD1 or TRBD2 (5 bases each). The CDR3 has 14 amino acids. The ends were cut back, 2 bases at V and 3 bases at J, with 11 bases in the middle. Germline assignment: CDR1 MDHEN and CDR2 SYDVKM.

This clonotype came up many times. The chain is built from TRBV27 and TRBJ1-2, with D perhaps TRBD1 (6 bases). The CDR3 totals 15 residues. The germline V gene has CDR1 MNHEY and CDR2 SMNVEV (reference sequence). Trimming took 6 bases from V and 4 from J, leaving 18 bases between them. In DNA, the CDR3 is TGTGCCAGCAGCCCCATGGGGGGCCTGTCCTATGGCTACACCTTC. Amino acids: CASSPMGGLSYGYTF.

This clonotype appeared a few times. The chain is built from TRBV20-1 and TRBJ1-3; D unclear. V was trimmed by 2 bases and J by 4 bases, leaving 12 bases between them. This CDR3 has 14 residues. Germline V CDR1 and CDR2: DFQATT, SNEGSKA (reference sequence). CDR3 nucleotides: TGCAGTGCTAGACCCCCCCAATGGGGAAACACCATATATTTT. This encodes CSARPPQWGNTIYF.

This chain connects TRBV7-2 to TRBJ1-6; a weak D match, TRBD1 (6 bases). CDR3 size: 16 residues. Germline V gene lookup returns CDR1 SGHTA and CDR2 FQGNSA. Trimming left V 8 bases short and J 9 bases short, with 23 bases between. CDR3 sequence (DNA): TGTGCCAGCTCACAGGACAGTAACTCCAGCGGTTCACCCCTCCACTTT. It yields the protein CASSQDSNSSGSPLHF.

The chain is built from TRBV25-1 and TRBJ2-4; D may match TRBD1 or TRBD2 (5 bases each). V was pared by 6 bases and J by 2 bases, with 17 bases between. CDR1 MGHDK and CDR2 SYGVNS come from the germline V gene. This CDR3 comprises 16 residues. This chain's CDR3 is CASSSHWSGPKNIQYF. In nucleotides, the CDR3 is TGTGCCAGCAGCTCCCACTGGTCGGGGCCCAAAAACATTCAGTACTTC.

The sample holds many counts of this clonotype. The chain combines TRBV28 with TRBJ2-7; D remains ambiguous. The CDR3 consists of 13 residues. The germline gives CDR1 MDHEN, CDR2 SYDVKM. Trimming pared 8 bases from V and 0 bases from J, leaving 11 bases between. Here the CDR3 DNA reads TGTGCCAGCTTCGCCGGACGCTCCTACGAGCAGTACTTC. Translating gives CASFAGRSYEQYF.

The chain uses TRBV20-1 and TRBJ2-5; 7 positions match TRBD2. CDR3 length: 15 amino acids. The trim removed 5 bases at V and 5 bases at J, leaving 14 bases unmatched. CDR1 is DFQATT and CDR2 is SNEGSKA in the germline V gene (reference sequence). The DNA for the CDR3 is TGCAGTGCTCCAAAGACTAGCCTTAGTGTGGAGACCCAGTACTTC. Encoded protein: CSAPKTSLSVETQYF.

For the CDR3, the DNA is TGTGCCAGCAGCTCCTCCCGGCAGGGACCCTACAATGAGCAGTTCTTC. This encodes CASSSSRQGPYNEQFF. This sequence joins TRBV11-3 and TRBJ2-1; D tentatively fits TRBD1 or TRBD2 (5 bases each). Trimming removed 4 bases from V and 2 bases from J, with 15 bases in between. Germline V CDR1 and CDR2: SGHNT, YENEEA. The CDR3 loop spans 16 amino acids.

This clonotype was picked up one time. This chain connects TRBV3-1 to TRBJ2-5; D ambiguous. The V and J ends lost 0 bases and 2 bases respectively, with 7 bases between them. Looked up from germline, CDR1 is LGHDT and CDR2 is YNNKEL (reference sequence). The CDR3 totals 14 residues. The CDR3: CASSQEPEQETQYF. CDR3 nucleotides: TGTGCCAGCAGCCAAGAACCGGAACAAGAGACCCAGTACTTC.

This clonotype was detected many times. The chain links TRBV7-2 to TRBJ1-5; D gene uncertain. Trimming stripped 5 bases from V and 3 bases from J, with 8 bases between. Germline lookup yields CDR1 SGHTA and CDR2 FQGNSA. The CDR3 length is 13 residues. CDR3 sequence: CASSVSFNQPQHF. Written as DNA, the CDR3 is TGTGCCAGCAGCGTGTCCTTCAATCAGCCCCAGCATTTT. Using reference TRBV7-2 and TRBJ1-5 for the parts outside the CDR3, the full variable domain is GAGVSQSPSNKVTEKGKDVELRCDPISGHTALYWYRQSLGQGLEFLIYFQGNSAPDKSGLPSDRFSAERTGGSVSTLTIQRTQQEDSAVYLCASSVSFNQPQHFGDGTRLSIL.

V usage is TRBV27 and J usage is TRBJ2-7; TRBD1 matches 8 bases. V was pared by 3 bases and J by 0 bases, with 4 bases of the junction left unmatched. CDR3 length equals 15 residues. The germline CDR1 and CDR2 sequences are MNHEY and SMNVEV (reference sequence). The CDR3 loop is CASSFGTGSSYEQYF. CDR3 DNA: TGTGCCAGCAGTTTTGGGACAGGAAGCTCCTACGAGCAGTACTTC.